This is a list of T cell receptor beta chains from one sample in a study of T cells in Graves' hyperthyroidism and ophthalmopathy. TCRdb ran MiXCR on the multiplex PCR reads and lists one entry per CDR3 protein. The sample has fewer than 350,000 distinct CDR3 sequences; 20% to 25% are singletons. The sample comprised blood. These receptors were obtained from a woman between 50 and 59 years old with Graves' hyperthyroidism. Both conserved end residues are trimmed from each CDR3. Size is stated for part of the rows, as once, few or many counts, or as a class when the clone is expanded.

v_call clone_size cdr3_aa
TRBV7-9 many ASSLNRGGYEQY
TRBV6-5 many ASSYLGQGMGETQY
TRBV12-3/TRBV12-4 . ASSLLGRQPQH
TRBV5-1 few ASSLGAEFEAF
TRBV28 many ASSLFATGNYGYT
TRBV6-2/TRBV6-3 many ASSRRTSGTYEQY
TRBV7-6 many ASSLGGFLMNTEAF
TRBV28 few ASSLFGGRRDTQY
TRBV6-1 many ASSLRGNGYT
TRBV28 many ASSPMNGKNQPQH